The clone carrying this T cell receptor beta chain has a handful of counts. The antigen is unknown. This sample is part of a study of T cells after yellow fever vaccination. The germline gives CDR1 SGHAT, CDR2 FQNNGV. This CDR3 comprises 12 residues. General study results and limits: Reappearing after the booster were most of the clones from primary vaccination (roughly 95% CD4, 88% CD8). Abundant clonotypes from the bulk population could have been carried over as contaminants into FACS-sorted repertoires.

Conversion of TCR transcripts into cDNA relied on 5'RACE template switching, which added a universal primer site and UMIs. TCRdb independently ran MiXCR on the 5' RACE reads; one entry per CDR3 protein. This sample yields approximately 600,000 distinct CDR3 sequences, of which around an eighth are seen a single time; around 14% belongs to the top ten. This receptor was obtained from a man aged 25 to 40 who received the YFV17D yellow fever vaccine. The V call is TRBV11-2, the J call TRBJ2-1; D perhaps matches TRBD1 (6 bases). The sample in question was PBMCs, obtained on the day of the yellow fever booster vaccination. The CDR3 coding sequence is TGTGTTTCAGGGGCCCCTCGGAATGAGCAGTTCTTC. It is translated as CVSGAPRNEQFF.